The 4 T cell receptor beta chains reported below all come from one sample, sequenced in a study of cytomegalovirus exposure and HLA in healthy donors. Amplification used 60 Vbeta primers and 13 Jbeta primers. Sequencing was performed with immunoSEQ multiplex PCR; in TCRdb, only in-frame clones are kept and a portion is missing. Of fewer than 200,000 clones in the sample, 80% to 90% were seen once. The sample consisted of PBMCs. These receptors were collected from a woman between 45 and 65 years old in good health and CMV-seronegative.

V gene TRBV7-9 combines with J gene TRBJ2-7; 9 bases line up with TRBD1. Trimming took 5 bases from V and 4 from J; bases not matched to a gene: 9. The CDR3 length is 15 residues. Per the germline V gene, CDR1 is SEHNR and CDR2 is FQNEAQ (reference sequence). CDR3 loop: CASSLGRDRVYEQYF. In DNA form, the CDR3 reads TGTGCCAGCAGCCTCGGAAGGGACAGGGTATACGAGCAGTACTTC.

The chain recombines TRBV7-6 with TRBJ2-2; D is possibly TRBD2 (5 bases). Trimming removed 5 bases at V and 2 bases at J, with 12 bases between. Germline lookup yields CDR1 SGHVS and CDR2 FNYEAQ. This CDR3 region has 15 residues. The CDR3 region has the DNA TGTGCCAGCAGCCCACTCGGGGTTAACACCGGGGAGCTGTTTTTT. Its translation is CASSPLGVNTGELFF.

V gene TRBV18 combines with J gene TRBJ1-2; D remains ambiguous. The CDR3 extends over 15 amino acids. Trimming took off 3 bases at V and 7 bases at J, with 18 bases between the two ends. Per germline, CDR1 KGHSH and CDR2 LQKENI. The CDR3 here is CASSPKRAGEGGYTF. The DNA of the CDR3 is TGTGCCAGCTCACCGAAGAGGGCAGGCGAAGGTGGCTACACCTTC.

The chain is built from TRBV11-2 and TRBJ1-2, with a weak D call TRBD1 (6 bases). The germline V and J ends were trimmed by 5 bases and 6 bases, with 13 bases remaining between them. The V gene's germline CDR1 is SGHAT and CDR2 FQNNGV. The CDR3 loop spans 13 amino acids. CDR3 bases: TGTGCCAGCAGCGGGGGGGCGCAGAATGGCTACACCTTC. Its translation: CASSGGAQNGYTF.